This T cell receptor (beta chain) stems from a study of CD8+ T cells in alopecia areata. From germline, CDR1 is LGHNA and CDR2 YNFKEQ. The CDR3 is made up of 13 amino acids. V was pared by 7 bases and J by 6 bases, with 15 bases between. Sequencing used cDNA as its template, made by extracting RNA and reverse transcribing it. Profiled with immunoSEQ multiplex PCR; TCRdb holds only in-frame clones, not every one. The sample includes some 180,000 clones, roughly three fifths of them seen just once. The receptor was isolated from a human donor in good health. Input material: CD8+ T cells sorted from blood. This chain links TRBV4-2 with TRBJ2-5, with unresolved D. CDR3 in amino acids: CASKDPETKTQYF. The DNA of the CDR3 is TGTGCCAGCAAGGACCCTGAAACTAAGACCCAGTACTTC.